These 17 T cell receptor beta chains share one sample of origin, sequenced in a study of blood T cell repertoires in COVID-19. Sequencing was performed with immunoSEQ multiplex PCR; in TCRdb, only in-frame clones are kept and a portion is missing. The table has about 55,000 clones, around 90% seen once. Source material: peripheral blood. These TCRs come from a human donor with active COVID-19. The donor label of this sample is uncertain.

The chain links TRBV28 to TRBJ2-1; maybe TRBD1 (5 bases). The germline V and J ends were trimmed by 0 bases and 14 bases, with 11 bases remaining between them. The V gene's germline CDR1 is MDHEN and CDR2 SYDVKM. This CDR3 is built from 12 residues. CDR3 DNA sequence: TGTGCCAGCAGTTTATGGTCGGAACAGGAGTTCTTC. It translates to CASSLWSEQEFF.

The rearrangement links TRBV7-8 to TRBJ1-2; D gene uncertain. CDR1 and CDR2 from the germline V gene are SGHVS and FQNEAQ. This CDR3 has 22 residues. V was cut by 6 bases and J by 0 bases, with 35 bases left in between. The DNA of the CDR3 is TGTGCCAGCAGTTACACCCAAACTCCGGGCCCCGGAGGAGGAGGAGCTAACTATGGCTACACCTTC. The encoded protein is CASSYTQTPGPGGGGANYGYTF.

The CDR3 DNA is TGTGCCAGCAGTCCCACCCCGGGACAGAATTCACCCCTCCACTTT. This encodes CASSPTPGQNSPLHF. The chain recombines TRBV25-1 with TRBJ1-6; 7 bases are shared with TRBD1. The CDR3 loop spans 15 amino acids. The ends lost 5 bases at V and 7 bases at J; junction bases unmatched: 8. The germline gives CDR1 MGHDK, CDR2 SYGVNS.

The chain's CDR3 is CASSWTGVPSSTTYEQYF. CDR3 nucleotide sequence: TGTGCCAGCAGTTGGACAGGGGTACCTAGCTCGACAACCTACGAGCAGTACTTC. V is TRBV2 and J is TRBJ2-7; 9 bases match TRBD1. The V and J ends lost 5 bases and 2 bases, in that order; junction bases with no gene match: 16. The CDR3 extends over 18 amino acids. CDR1 and CDR2 (germline): SNHLY, FYNNEI.

V usage is TRBV7-8 and J usage is TRBJ2-1; D gene unclear. The germline V gene encodes CDR1 SGHVS and CDR2 FQNEAQ. The length of the CDR3 is 14 residues. V was pared by 0 bases and J by 7 bases, with 10 bases between. CDR3: CASSLAFAVNEQFF. The CDR3 nucleotides read TGTGCCAGCAGCTTAGCGTTCGCGGTTAATGAGCAGTTCTTC.

CDR3 sequence reads: CASSLAGMETQYF. The CDR3 DNA reads as TGTGCCAGCAGCTTGGCAGGGATGGAGACCCAGTACTTC. V and J are TRBV7-3 and TRBJ2-5, with a weak D call TRBD1 (5 bases). The V end was cut by 3 bases, the J end by 5 bases, with 10 bases between. CDR3 length: 13 amino acids. Germline CDR1 reads SGHTA; CDR2 reads FQGTGA.

The chain combines TRBV2 with TRBJ2-5; no clear D. Germline values: CDR1 SNHLY, CDR2 FYNNEI. This CDR3 is built from 13 residues. V lost 6 bases to trimming and J lost 5 bases, with 13 bases between them. CDR3 in DNA: TGTGCCAGCAGGATCCGCGGTTCCGAGACCCAGTACTTC. Its protein product is CASRIRGSETQYF.

This clone was detected once. This chain links TRBV7-9 with TRBJ1-2; no clear D gene. CDR1 and CDR2 (germline): SEHNR, FQNEAQ (reference sequence). This CDR3 is built from 16 residues. V dropped 0 bases and J dropped 3 bases, with 14 bases sitting between them. The CDR3 DNA reads as TGTGCCAGCAGCTTAGCCTACGGGGATGGAGACTATGGCTACACCTTC. Protein: CASSLAYGDGDYGYTF.

The genes are TRBV24-1 and TRBJ2-7, with 7 bases that match TRBD2. J lost 6 bases, V lost 0 bases, and 1 base had no gene match. The CDR3 runs 13 residues. Germline values: CDR1 KGHDR, CDR2 SFDVKD. CDR3 loop: CATSDLSGVEQYV. The CDR3 DNA reads as TGTGCCACCAGTGATTTGAGCGGGGTCGAGCAGTACGTC.

This rearrangement joins TRBV19 to TRBJ2-3; tentatively, D is TRBD2 (6 bases). Germline values: CDR1 LNHDA, CDR2 SQIVND (reference sequence). Trimming removed 4 bases at V and 4 bases at J, with 9 bases between. This CDR3 spans 13 amino acids. CDR3 residues: CASSSSGADTQYF. The CDR3, as DNA: TGTGCCAGTAGTAGCTCGGGGGCAGATACGCAGTATTTT. The whole variable domain, remainder taken from reference TRBV19 and TRBJ2-3, is DGGITQSPKYLFRKEGQNVTLSCEQNLNHDAMYWYRQDPGQGLRLIYYSQIVNDFQKGDIAEGYSVSREKKESFPLTVTSAQKNPTAFYLCASSSSGADTQYFGPGTRLTVL.

The rearrangement links TRBV27 to TRBJ1-5, with 9 bases lining up with TRBD1. Trimming removed 8 bases from V and 5 bases from J; junction bases left unmatched: 7. Looked up from germline, CDR1 is MNHEY and CDR2 is SMNVEV (reference sequence). The CDR3 is 14 amino acids. CDR3: CASGTGGIDQPQHF. The DNA of the CDR3 is TGTGCCAGCGGCACAGGGGGCATCGATCAGCCCCAGCATTTT.

This chain connects TRBV7-9 to TRBJ2-1; 11 bases agree with TRBD2. CDR1 SEHNR and CDR2 FQNEAQ come from the germline V gene (reference sequence). CDR3 length: 15 residues. V gave up 5 bases and J gave up 7 bases; unmatched junction bases: 7. The CDR3, as DNA: TGTGCCAGCAGCCTTTTTAGCGGGAGGGGGAATGAGCAGTTCTTC. Protein sequence: CASSLFSGRGNEQFF.

The V call is TRBV2, the J call TRBJ1-3; no clear D. The CDR3 has 14 residues. The V gene's germline CDR1 is SNHLY and CDR2 FYNNEI. V was shortened by 11 bases and J by 2 bases, with 16 bases between the two germline ends. In nucleotides, the CDR3 is TGTGCCTTCGGTGAGGGTCTCACTGGAAACACCATATATTTT. Its translation: CAFGEGLTGNTIYF.

The chain carries TRBV10-3 and TRBJ2-7; TRBD2 matches 7 bases. Per the germline V gene, CDR1 is ENHRY and CDR2 is SYGVKD. CDR3 length: 13 amino acids. V dropped 4 bases and J dropped 4; count of bases not matched to a gene: 4. In nucleotides, the CDR3 is TGTGCCATCAGTGGGACTAGAAGTTACGAGCAGTACTTC. Its protein product is CAISGTRSYEQYF.

This clone showed up just once. V usage is TRBV24-1 and J usage is TRBJ2-3, with a possible D match to TRBD1 (6 bases). This CDR3 contains 16 residues. Germline loops: CDR1 KGHDR, CDR2 SFDVKD. The V and J ends lost 5 bases and 2 bases respectively, with 16 bases between them. The CDR3 here is CATSAGSRGITDTQYF. The CDR3 nucleotides are TGTGCCACCAGTGCTGGGTCCAGGGGAATCACAGATACGCAGTATTTT.

The rearrangement joins TRBV11-2 to TRBJ1-4; D might be TRBD1 (6 bases). This CDR3 spans 11 amino acids. Germline V gene data show CDR1 as SGHAT and CDR2 as FQNNGV. The V and J ends lost 0 bases and 13 bases respectively, with 6 bases between them. The CDR3 nucleotides are TGTGCCAGCAGCTTAGAAGGGGGACTGTTTTTT. It encodes CASSLEGGLFF.

V and J are TRBV5-1 and TRBJ2-6; D gene unclear. CDR1 SGHRS and CDR2 YFSETQ come from the germline V gene. The CDR3 loop spans 15 amino acids. V was clipped by 0 bases and J by 0 bases, with 4 bases between them. CDR3 coding DNA: TGCGCCAGCAGCTTGGGAGGCTCTGGGGCCAACGTCCTGACTTTC. It specifies CASSLGGSGANVLTF.